These T cell receptor beta chains were read from a single sample in a study of T-cell reconstitution after alpha-beta-depleted transplantation in children. A single record per CDR3 protein comes from TCRdb applying MiXCR to the PCR reads. Here the sample spans 170,000 or so distinct CDR3 sequences, about 6.8% being singletons. The input for sequencing was PBMCs from the stem cell graft donor, taken from the stem cell graft. These receptors were collected from a human donor who donated a stem cell graft to a child with Wiskott-Aldrich syndrome. CDR3s leave out the opening cysteine and the closing phenylalanine or tryptophan.

V gene,J gene,CDR3 protein
TRBV4-1,TRBJ1-4,ASSHGGEKLF
TRBV14,TRBJ2-2,ASSPLKGQLNTGELF
TRBV7-9,TRBJ2-7,ASSLNLAAQGFGEQY
TRBV28,TRBJ1-5,ASSRPDSIYSNQPQH
TRBV20-1,TRBJ2-3,SALTSGGVLDTDTQY
TRBV5-1,TRBJ2-7,ASRRTGTYEQY
TRBV6-5,TRBJ2-7,ASVGTAYEQY
TRBV20-1,TRBJ1-6,SAFKVGESYNSPLH
TRBV6-5,TRBJ2-3,ASSHGLAGTTDTQY
TRBV5-6,TRBJ2-1,ASTRFSGEQF
TRBV5-1,TRBJ2-7,ASSLDRGGEQY
TRBV20-1,TRBJ2-3,SARGTGATDTQY
TRBV5-1,TRBJ2-3,ASRPTSGVKDTQY
TRBV29-1,TRBJ2-5,STSQETQY
TRBV4-1,TRBJ2-1,ASSQFSTGSSYNEQF
TRBV15,TRBJ2-1,ATSRDGREGPYNEQF
TRBV5-1,TRBJ2-1,ASSLGGRAQYNEQF
TRBV7-2,TRBJ2-2,ASSLGAADTGELF
TRBV20-1,TRBJ1-1,SQTGLNTEAF
TRBV20-1,TRBJ2-2,CAPDPGQGYTGELF
TRBV12-3/TRBV12-4,TRBJ2-1,ASRPTGIPYNEQF
TRBV12-3/TRBV12-4,TRBJ1-2,ASSLDLGGNYGYT
TRBV5-1,TRBJ1-1,ASSLSVGSNTEAF
TRBV2,TRBJ2-7,ASRTGINEQY
TRBV9,TRBJ2-3,ASSLTSGVLGTDTQY
TRBV30,TRBJ2-1,ASEGTSVDEQF
TRBV7-2,TRBJ2-3,ASSLAITDTQY
TRBV30,TRBJ2-7,AWSPSVEQY
TRBV5-1,TRBJ2-1,ASSLVLAGAYNEQF
TRBV12-3/TRBV12-4,TRBJ2-5,ASSPAGGPWETQY
TRBV5-1,TRBJ2-1,ASSPGLAGGLNNEQF
TRBV20-1,TRBJ2-1,SADSGGAYDNEQF
TRBV20-1,TRBJ1-3,SAPTSGNTIY
TRBV15,TRBJ2-2,ATSRGTNTGELF
TRBV20-1,TRBJ1-1,STEQGAGYTEAF
TRBV15,TRBJ2-5,ATSRPDHTFQETQY
TRBV11-3,TRBJ2-5,ASSSTGTGGQY
TRBV12-3/TRBV12-4,TRBJ1-1,ASSFISGDTEAF
TRBV29-1,TRBJ2-1,SVGRDRGHNEQF
TRBV4-2,TRBJ1-2,ASSQGPPGSGGYT
TRBV3-1,TRBJ1-2,ASSQGPGDYGYT
TRBV12-3/TRBV12-4,TRBJ1-5,ASSFRIGPSNQPQH
TRBV9,TRBJ2-5,ASSVGAGGVATQY
TRBV20-1,TRBJ2-5,SARDQSGGAGETQY
TRBV6-5,TRBJ2-3,ASSYGAGASSTDTQY
TRBV7-9,TRBJ1-1,ASSPQAGRDTEAF
TRBV2,TRBJ2-2,ASSGWDVDTGELF
TRBV7-7,TRBJ1-4,ASSLKGTGNEKLF
TRBV12-3/TRBV12-4,TRBJ1-5,ASSLTGEGQPQH
TRBV6-5,TRBJ1-5,ASSSWGDQPQH
TRBV5-1,TRBJ1-1,ASSLASGQAEAF
TRBV29-1,TRBJ2-6,SVVSGANVLT
TRBV20-1,TRBJ1-2,SATLGRIGYT